The 8 T cell receptor beta chains below come from one sample, sequenced in a study of T-cell memory formation after mild COVID-19. TCRdb redid the calling of the 5' RACE reads with MiXCR, one entry per CDR3 protein. The table records around 180,000 distinct CDR3 sequences, 16% of them present only once. Sequencing used PBMCs or a T cell subset sorted from them (not recorded which). All receptors come from an adult woman who had mild COVID-19 (a few samples of this study predate the infection). Cell type and time point are not known.

The table lists this clonotype with a few counts. This chain joins TRBV4-1 and TRBJ1-2; D might be TRBD1 (6 bases). The CDR3 loop spans 15 amino acids. Trimming pared 4 bases from V and 8 bases from J, leaving 20 bases between. Germline V gives CDR1 MGHRA, CDR2 YSYEKL. The CDR3 loop reads CASSLSGGARMGYTF. The DNA of the CDR3 is TGCGCCAGCAGCCTATCGGGGGGGGCGCGTATGGGCTACACCTTC.

Many counts were recorded for this clonotype. J is TRBJ1-2 and V is TRBV15, with 8 nucleotides matching TRBD1. J gave up 6 bases and V 5 bases, and 11 bases lay outside the gene matches. This CDR3 has 15 residues. CDR1 and CDR2 from the germline V gene are LNHNV and YYDKDF (reference sequence). The CDR3 bases are TGTGCCACCAGCTTGCGACAGGGGAGCTTTGATGGCTACACCTTC. Translated, it gives CATSLRQGSFDGYTF.

The chain is built from TRBV3-1 and TRBJ2-3; D may correspond to TRBD1 or TRBD2 (6 bases each). This CDR3 has 15 residues. The V gene lost 4 bases and the J gene lost 7 bases, with 18 bases spanning the gap. Germline V gene sequence: CDR1 LGHDT, CDR2 YNNKEL (reference sequence). CDR3 coding DNA: TGTGCCAGCAGCCGGGGGGCCCTCAGCAAATATACGCAGTATTTT. Translating it yields CASSRGALSKYTQYF.

This clonotype was counted between two and nine times. This chain uses TRBV12-3 or TRBV12-4 with TRBJ2-7; the D gene is possibly TRBD2 (5 bases). V dropped 5 bases and J dropped 5 bases, with 16 bases sitting between them. CDR3 length: 14 amino acids. The CDR3, as DNA: TGTGCCAGCAGTCTTATGACTTACGGGGACGAGCAGTACTTC. It translates to CASSLMTYGDEQYF.

J is TRBJ2-5 and V is TRBV5-1; either TRBD1 or TRBD2 may supply D (5 bases each). The germline V and J ends were trimmed by 4 bases and 5 bases, with 15 bases remaining between them. CDR1 is SGHRS, CDR2 YFSETQ, per germline. The CDR3 contains 14 residues. CDR3: CASSVSGTRETQYF. The CDR3 nucleotides read TGCGCCAGCAGCGTCTCCGGGACGAGGGAGACCCAGTACTTC.

In its sample, this clonotype was seen many times. This chain links TRBV7-9 with TRBJ1-6; D might be TRBD1 (5 bases). The CDR3 length is 14 residues. Looked up from germline, CDR1 is SEHNR and CDR2 is FQNEAQ (reference sequence). V shed 2 bases and J shed 5 bases, with 7 bases lying between them. The CDR3 DNA follows: TGTGCCAGCAGCTTATCAGGGAATAATTCACCCCTCCACTTT. Translating it yields CASSLSGNNSPLHF.

The CDR3 protein is CAISEWTGGIDEQFF. CDR3 DNA: TGTGCCATCAGTGAATGGACAGGGGGCATAGATGAGCAGTTCTTC. The V gene is TRBV10-3, the J gene TRBJ2-1, with 11 positions matching TRBD1. The V gene end was trimmed by 3 bases and the J gene end by 8 bases; junction bases not matched to a gene: 6. Looked up from germline, CDR1 is ENHRY and CDR2 is SYGVKD. This CDR3 has 15 residues.

The sample holds a few counts of this clonotype. The chain recombines TRBV3-1 with TRBJ1-3; the D is unclear. V shed 0 bases and J shed 0 bases, with 6 bases lying between them. Germline V gene data show CDR1 as LGHDT and CDR2 as YNNKEL (reference sequence). The CDR3 spans 15 residues. In DNA form, the CDR3 reads TGTGCCAGCAGCCAAGACTTCAGCTCTGGAAACACCATATATTTT. Its protein product is CASSQDFSSGNTIYF.